This T cell receptor beta chain was recorded in a study of vaccination effects on CD4 cells after COVID-19. On the study more broadly: Every participant took two doses of the BNT162b2 or mRNA-1273 vaccine.

With regard to this clone: Antigen: not known.

Viral peptide pools were used in the ViraFEST assay to expand antigen-specific CD4+ T cells, and sequencing came afterward. Following a roughly ten-day culture, CD4+ T cells were purified. Having tested negative for nucleocapsid antibodies, the vaccine recipients showed no prior SARS-CoV-2 infection. After 1.5 million to 2 million PBMC were placed in each well, they were cultured with around 10 IU/ml IL-2 and approximately 9.4 ug/ml peptides. The authors exchanged half the medium for IL-2 medium on days 3 and 7. This CDR3 contains 17 residues. Germline CDR1 SEHNR, CDR2 FQNEAQ (reference sequence). The ends were cut back, 3 bases at V and 4 bases at J, with 20 bases in the middle. Findings of the study overall: In healthy vaccinees, only 1 of 255 vaccine-induced clones cross-reacted with common cold coronaviruses.

Data came from immunoSEQ multiplex PCR; TCRdb stores just in-frame clones and leaves some out. This table has 20,000 to 25,000 clones, almost 70% appearing once. The chain has TRBV7-9 and TRBJ2-3; D is possibly TRBD2 (5 bases). The starting material was CD4+ T cells from PBMCs cultured with HCoV-NL63 spike peptides, obtained before COVID-19 vaccination. This clonotype was obtained from a human donor who received a COVID-19 vaccine. CDR3: CASSFYGSTSGSDTQYF. CDR3 DNA sequence: TGTGCCAGCAGCTTCTATGGCTCAACTAGTGGTTCAGATACGCAGTATTTT.